The 28 T cell receptor beta chains given below trace back to one sample, sequenced in a study of human T cells and chemical hapten exposure (dated by TCRdb to 2020 to 2022). Preparation of the library involved RACE. Sequencing instrument: NextSeq 500. The public reads were quality trimmed at Q25 with fastp and then assembled into clones with MiXCR by TCRdb, keeping productive beta chains. Each entry is one CDR3 protein sequence, shown with its most common DNA and genes. Present in this sample are around 250,000 distinct CDR3 sequences, approximately 8.6% of which were seen just once. The top ten clonotypes cover 2.3% of the sample. This sample's time point label indicates: pre-sensitization, week 0. The intended sense of this specimen's treatment or condition label: therapeutic diphenylcyclopropenone sensitization with weekly scalp DPC. The sequencing here drew on whole blood, taken in connection with sensitization to the hapten diphenylcyclopropenone (DPC). Receptors were obtained from a woman aged 40 to 49 with alopecia areata. Some clones in this sample may be carry-over from other donors' samples.

The chain uses TRBV10-2 and TRBJ2-5; 8 nucleotides match TRBD2. The CDR3 is 14 residues long. Germline V gene data show CDR1 as WSHSY and CDR2 as SAAADI. V shed 6 bases, J shed 0 bases, and the junction held 3 bases outside the gene matches. The CDR3 DNA sequence: TGCGCCAGCAGCAAGACTAGCGACCAAGAGACCCAGTACTTC. Translation: CASSKTSDQETQYF.

The chain carries TRBV28 and TRBJ2-7, with unresolved D. This CDR3 comprises 14 residues. V was clipped by 3 bases and J by 4 bases, with 13 bases between them. The germline V gene encodes CDR1 MDHEN and CDR2 SYDVKM. CDR3 protein: CASSFIRGNYEQYF. The DNA for the CDR3 is TGTGCCAGCAGTTTCATCAGAGGTAATTACGAGCAGTACTTC.

This clonotype showed up just a few times. The rearrangement uses TRBV12-3 or TRBV12-4 and TRBJ2-3; D is unclear. V dropped 5 bases and J dropped 6 bases, with 12 bases sitting between them. The CDR3 runs to 13 residues. In DNA form, the CDR3 reads TGTGCCAGCAGTCTAGGGCTTGGGGATACGCAGTATTTT. Its translation: CASSLGLGDTQYF.

This clonotype occurred many times. The V gene is TRBV27, the J gene TRBJ2-7; D unresolved. V lost 6 bases and J 12 bases, leaving 24 bases between the germline ends. Germline V CDR1 and CDR2: MNHEY, SMNVEV (reference sequence). The CDR3 runs to 14 residues. The DNA for the CDR3 is TGTGCCAGCAGCTCAGAGATGGATCCGGGTGGGCGGTACTTC. Translated: CASSSEMDPGGRYF.

The chain recombines TRBV6-5 with TRBJ2-1; 9 bases are a match to TRBD2. The CDR3 runs 15 residues. Germline CDR1 MNHEY, CDR2 SVGAGI. After removal of 4 bases from V and 4 bases from J, the junction contained 5 bases not matched to a gene. The CDR3 spells CASSSRTSVYNEQFF. The DNA of the CDR3 is TGTGCCAGCAGTTCGAGGACTAGCGTGTACAATGAGCAGTTCTTC.

This clonotype was observed a handful of times. The chain recombines TRBV4-2 with TRBJ2-7, with 7 nucleotides matching TRBD2. Per germline, CDR1 LGHNA and CDR2 YNFKEQ. Losses at the gene ends were 1 base for V and 0 bases for J; bases not matched to a gene: 6. This CDR3 region has 16 residues. The CDR3 DNA reads TGTGCCAGCAGCCAAGCGTACCAGCGGGACTCCTACGAGCAGTACTTC. Translated, it gives CASSQAYQRDSYEQYF.

This clonotype was seen ten or more times. This chain links TRBV24-1 with TRBJ2-1, with 8 bases identical to TRBD2. Germline V CDR1 and CDR2: KGHDR, SFDVKD. Germline trimming cut 4 bases from V and 9 bases from J; bases unmatched to any gene: 13. This CDR3 contains 16 residues. The CDR3 DNA follows: TGTGCCACCAGTGACGGGACTAGTTTCCCTGGTGTTGAGCAGTTCTTC. This translates into CATSDGTSFPGVEQFF.

The rearrangement uses TRBV10-2 and TRBJ2-3; no clear D gene. Trimming removed 5 bases at V and 2 bases at J, with 11 bases between. The CDR3 sequence is 14 residues long. The germline V gene has CDR1 WSHSY and CDR2 SAAADI. The CDR3 region has the DNA TGCGCCAGCAGTCCTAACTCGAACACAGATACGCAGTATTTT. Translated, it gives CASSPNSNTDTQYF.

V is TRBV6-6 and J is TRBJ2-5; TRBD2 agrees at 13 bases. The CDR3 is 14 residues long. Germline-derived CDR1 and CDR2 are MNHNY and SVGAGI (reference sequence). Trimming removed 4 bases from V and 9 bases from J; junction bases left unmatched: 5. CDR3 amino acids: CASSFGTSGAPQYF. As DNA, the CDR3 is TGTGCCAGCAGTTTCGGGACTAGCGGGGCCCCCCAGTACTTC.

This clonotype was counted ten times or more. The J gene is TRBJ1-6, the V gene TRBV7-8, with TRBD1 matching 8 bases. The length of the CDR3 is 14 residues. J gave up 6 bases and V 5 bases, and 3 bases lay outside the gene matches. From germline, CDR1 is SGHVS and CDR2 FQNEAQ. CDR3 DNA sequence: TGTGCCAGCAGCCAAGACAGGGGTAATTCACCCCTCCACTTT. Translation: CASSQDRGNSPLHF.

Ten or more counts support this clonotype. This rearrangement joins TRBV7-2 to TRBJ2-5, with D possibly called TRBD1 or TRBD2 (5 bases each). Germline lookup yields CDR1 SGHTA and CDR2 FQGNSA. Trimming removed 6 bases at V and 2 bases at J, with 10 bases between. This CDR3 contains 13 residues. CDR3 amino acids: CASSRGDQETQYF. In DNA, the CDR3 is TGTGCCAGCAGTCGAGGGGATCAAGAGACCCAGTACTTC.

V usage is TRBV9 and J usage is TRBJ1-5; 10 bases are a match to TRBD1. The CDR3 has 13 residues. From germline, CDR1 is SGDLS and CDR2 YYNGEE. Trimming at V came to 4 bases and at J to 9 bases, leaving 4 bases not matched to a gene. CDR3: CASSSDRGAPQHF. For the CDR3, the DNA is TGTGCCAGCAGCTCGGACAGGGGGGCGCCCCAGCATTTT.

The chain combines TRBV7-9 with TRBJ2-1; TRBD2 agrees at 9 bases. The germline CDR1 and CDR2 sequences are SEHNR and FQNEAQ (reference sequence). This CDR3 spans 15 amino acids. J lost 7 bases, V lost 4 bases, and 8 bases had no gene match. The CDR3 loop is CASSSVAGVTNEQFF. The CDR3 coding sequence is TGTGCCAGCAGCTCCGTAGCGGGGGTGACGAATGAGCAGTTCTTC. Full variable domain (missing parts from reference TRBV7-9 and TRBJ2-1): DTGVSQNPRHKITKRGQNVTFRCDPISEHNRLYWYRQTLGQGPEFLTYFQNEAQLEKSRLLSDRFSAERPKGSFSTLEIQRTEQGDSAMYLCASSSVAGVTNEQFFGPGTRLTVL.

The chain links TRBV7-3 to TRBJ1-1; 10 positions match TRBD1. CDR1 and CDR2 from the germline V gene are SGHTA and FQGTGA. The CDR3 loop spans 14 amino acids. With 5 bases clipped from V and 5 bases from J, the junction kept 5 bases outside the gene matches. The CDR3 DNA reads as TGTGCCAGCAGCGACCGGGACAGGGGAACTGAAGCTTTCTTT. This sequence encodes CASSDRDRGTEAFF. The whole variable domain, remainder taken from reference TRBV7-3 and TRBJ1-1, is GAGVSQTPSNKVTEKGKYVELRCDPISGHTALYWYRQSLGQGPEFLIYFQGTGAADDSGLPNDRFFAVRPEGSVSTLKIQRTERGDSAVYLCASSDRDRGTEAFFGQGTRLTVV.

Ten or more counts support this clonotype. V and J are TRBV20-1 and TRBJ1-1; 8 bases match TRBD1. J lost 7 bases, V lost 4 bases, and 5 bases had no gene match. This CDR3 contains 12 residues. Germline V gives CDR1 DFQATT, CDR2 SNEGSKA (reference sequence). The CDR3 region has the DNA TGCAGTGCTAACAAACAGGGGGGTGAAGCTTTCTTT. Its translation is CSANKQGGEAFF.

This clonotype was counted between two and nine times. The CDR3 bases are TGTGCCAGCAGCTTATTTGGGGGGCGCAACACCGGGGAGCTGTTTTTT. Translation gives CASSLFGGRNTGELFF. This chain connects TRBV11-2 to TRBJ2-2, with D perhaps given as TRBD1 or TRBD2 (6 bases each). With 2 bases removed from V and 2 bases from J, the gap between germline ends came to 12 bases. Germline CDR1 reads SGHAT; CDR2 reads FQNNGV. There are 16 residues in the CDR3. Drawing the rest from reference TRBV11-2 and TRBJ2-2, the complete variable domain is EAGVAQSPRYKIIEKRQSVAFWCNPISGHATLYWYQQILGQGPKLLIQFQNNGVVDDSQLPKDRFSAERLKGVDSTLKIQPAKLEDSAVYLCASSLFGGRNTGELFFGEGSRLTVL.

This clonotype showed up just a few times. This chain uses TRBV11-2 with TRBJ1-5; TRBD1 matches at 8 bases. CDR1 SGHAT and CDR2 FQNNGV come from the germline V gene. CDR3 length: 16 amino acids. V was pared by 1 base and J by 4 bases, with 6 bases of the junction left unmatched. This chain's CDR3 is CASSLGQGMGNQPQHF. The CDR3 nucleotides are TGTGCCAGCAGCTTAGGACAGGGGATGGGTAATCAGCCCCAGCATTTT. Looking up the rest from reference TRBV11-2 and TRBJ1-5 gives the full variable domain: EAGVAQSPRYKIIEKRQSVAFWCNPISGHATLYWYQQILGQGPKLLIQFQNNGVVDDSQLPKDRFSAERLKGVDSTLKIQPAKLEDSAVYLCASSLGQGMGNQPQHFGDGTRLSIL.

This clonotype was recorded a few times. The chain has TRBV9 and TRBJ2-2; TRBD1 matches 9 bases. The germline CDR1 and CDR2 sequences are SGDLS and YYNGEE. V trimming: 0 bases; J trimming: 5 bases; junction bases outside the gene matches: 8. There are 17 residues in the CDR3. Here the CDR3 reads CASSVVTGGGLTGELFF. The CDR3 DNA is TGTGCCAGCAGCGTAGTCACAGGGGGCGGTCTAACCGGGGAGCTGTTTTTT.

The V gene is TRBV10-3, the J gene TRBJ2-6, with D possibly TRBD2 on 6 matching bases. The CDR3 runs 17 residues. Between the trimmed V and J ends, which lost 5 bases and 0 bases, there was a span of 14 bases. CDR1 and CDR2 (germline): ENHRY, SYGVKD. CDR3 sequence: CAISPAGRLSGANVLTF. In DNA form, the CDR3 reads TGTGCCATCAGTCCCGCGGGACGGCTCTCTGGGGCCAACGTCCTGACTTTC.

This clonotype was detected a few times. The chain recombines TRBV5-1 with TRBJ2-3, with 11 positions matching TRBD2. Germline CDR1 reads SGHRS; CDR2 reads YFSETQ. CDR3 length equals 17 residues. The ends lost 2 bases at V and 3 bases at J; junction bases unmatched: 8. The CDR3 is CASSLHLLAGETDTQYF. In DNA, the CDR3 is TGCGCCAGCAGCTTACATTTACTAGCGGGAGAGACAGATACGCAGTATTTT.

The table lists this clonotype with many counts. This chain uses TRBV29-1 with TRBJ1-3; no clear D. Trimming took off 7 bases at V and 0 bases at J, with 7 bases between the two ends. This CDR3 spans 12 amino acids. In germline, CDR1 is SQVTM, CDR2 ANQGSEA. This CDR3 is CSGQRSGNTIYF. The DNA for the CDR3 is TGCAGCGGACAACGCTCTGGAAACACCATATATTTT.

This clonotype turned up a few times. This chain links TRBV6-5 with TRBJ2-7, with D possibly matching TRBD2 (6 bases). This CDR3 is built from 16 residues. The germline CDR1 and CDR2 sequences are MNHEY and SVGAGI. V was clipped by 0 bases and J by 3 bases, with 15 bases between them. The CDR3, as DNA: TGTGCCAGCAGTTACTCGTTAGGTACGGGGGACTACGAGCAGTACTTC. This sequence encodes CASSYSLGTGDYEQYF.

This clonotype was seen more than once but under ten times. The V and J genes are TRBV10-3 and TRBJ2-1; 10 positions agree with TRBD2. The CDR3 extends over 13 amino acids. Germline CDR1 and CDR2: ENHRY and SYGVKD. With 7 bases clipped from V and 7 bases from J, the junction kept 4 bases outside the gene matches. The CDR3 DNA sequence: TGTGCCATCATGGCTAGCGGGAGAAATGAGCAGTTCTTC. Its translation: CAIMASGRNEQFF.

The chain is built from TRBV27 and TRBJ2-5; D not certain. The germline V gene has CDR1 MNHEY and CDR2 SMNVEV (reference sequence). The CDR3 is made up of 13 amino acids. Between the trimmed V and J ends, which lost 8 bases and 4 bases, there was a span of 14 bases. Written as DNA, the CDR3 is TGTGCCAGCGGAACCACGCCAGGAGAGACCCAGTACTTC. Its protein is CASGTTPGETQYF.

This clonotype was seen more than once but under ten times. The chain combines TRBV30 with TRBJ1-1; unclear D gene. Deletions cut 0 bases from V and 2 bases from J, with 7 bases between. The CDR3 has 13 residues. Per the germline V gene, CDR1 is GTSNPN and CDR2 is SVGIG (reference sequence). As DNA, the CDR3 is TGTGCCTGGAGTGTCACAGCAAACACTGAAGCTTTCTTT. Translating gives CAWSVTANTEAFF.

There are many counts of this clonotype. The V call is TRBV28, the J call TRBJ2-1; 9 bases are a match to TRBD2. This CDR3 region has 15 residues. Germline-derived CDR1 and CDR2 are MDHEN and SYDVKM. Trimming at V came to 4 bases and at J to 5 bases, leaving 6 bases not matched to a gene. Here the CDR3 DNA reads TGTGCCAGCAGTTCTGCAGCGGGAGGTCACAATGAGCAGTTCTTC. It is translated as CASSSAAGGHNEQFF.

The chain couples TRBV7-9 to TRBJ1-1, with D tentatively TRBD1 (6 bases). V was pared by 0 bases and J by 2 bases, with 16 bases between. CDR1 is SEHNR and CDR2 is FQNEAQ in the germline V gene (reference sequence). The CDR3 has 17 residues. The CDR3 here is CASSLAYGRGPNTEAFF. The CDR3 DNA reads TGTGCCAGCAGCTTAGCGTACGGCAGGGGACCTAACACTGAAGCTTTCTTT.

This clonotype appeared a few times. This sequence joins TRBV27 and TRBJ2-5; 8 bases are shared with TRBD2. The CDR3 runs to 16 residues. The V segment lost 2 bases and the J segment 0 bases; nucleotides outside the gene matches: 5. Germline loops: CDR1 MNHEY, CDR2 SMNVEV (reference sequence). The CDR3 DNA follows: TGTGCCAGCAGTTTAGAGCCGGGGGGGTACCAAGAGACCCAGTACTTC. It specifies CASSLEPGGYQETQYF.